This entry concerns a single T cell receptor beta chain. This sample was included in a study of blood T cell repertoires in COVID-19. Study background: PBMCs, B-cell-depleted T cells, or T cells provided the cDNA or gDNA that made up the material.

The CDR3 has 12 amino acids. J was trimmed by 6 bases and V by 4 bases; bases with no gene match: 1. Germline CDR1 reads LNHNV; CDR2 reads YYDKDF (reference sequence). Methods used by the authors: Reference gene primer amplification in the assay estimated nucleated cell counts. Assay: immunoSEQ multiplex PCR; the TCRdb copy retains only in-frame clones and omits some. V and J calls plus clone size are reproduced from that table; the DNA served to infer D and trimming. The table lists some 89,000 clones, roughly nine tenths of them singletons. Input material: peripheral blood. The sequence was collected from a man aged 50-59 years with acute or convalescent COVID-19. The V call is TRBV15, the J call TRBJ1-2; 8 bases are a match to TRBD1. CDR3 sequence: CATSIQGDGYTF. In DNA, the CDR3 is TGTGCCACCAGCATACAGGGGGATGGCTACACCTTC.